This TCR beta chain appears in the sequencing data of a study of OX40 agonist ivuxolimab in advanced cancers. Clones were read by immunoSEQ multiplex PCR, and TCRdb kept only the in-frame ones, dropping some. The data hold approximately 43,000 clones, with just under 90% observed a single time. Peripheral blood came from all dose cohorts at three timepoints. The germline V gene encodes CDR1 LNHDA and CDR2 SQIVND (reference sequence). The length of the CDR3 is 15 residues. V lost 7 bases and J lost 0, with 13 bases in between. The TCR originated in an adult with an advanced solid tumor such as melanoma, head and neck, liver or kidney cancer. Here the sequenced sample was CD4+ or CD8+ T cells sorted from blood, taken in a trial of the OX40 agonist ivuxolimab. The chain employs TRBV19 and TRBJ2-4; D perhaps matches TRBD2 (5 bases). The CDR3, as DNA: TGTGCCAGTATGGAGGTTACTCTAGCCAAAAACATTCAGTACTTC. Translated, it gives CASMEVTLAKNIQYF.